One and the same sample provided the 8 T cell receptor beta chains below, sequenced in a study of read filtering for tumor transcriptome and immune sequencing. The library was built from about 0.4 ug RNA with molecular barcoded adaptors for alpha/delta and beta/gamma chains. TCRdb reprocessed the reads via MiXCR and lists one record per CDR3 protein. Here the sample spans 50,000 or so distinct CDR3 sequences, approximately 12% being singletons. The sequenced material came from a population of CD138-negative cells sorted from bone marrow. The receptors stem from a donor aged 40 or older with multiple myeloma.

There are many counts of this clonotype. The CDR3 coding sequence is TGCGCCAGCAAGCGGGCAGGGTCCGTGAACACCGGGGAGCTGTTTTTT. This codes for CASKRAGSVNTGELFF. The chain uses TRBV4-3 and TRBJ2-2; maybe TRBD2 (6 bases). Germline V CDR1 and CDR2: LGHNA, YSLEER. This CDR3 contains 16 residues. The V and J ends lost 7 bases and 1 base respectively, with 16 bases between them.

Note on this clonotype: With a far larger clone one base away, a read error is the likely cause. Here the CDR3 DNA reads TGTGCCAGCAGTTTATCTAGCGGGAATTACAATGAGCAGTCCTTC. Its protein product is CASSLSSGNYNEQSF. The chain joins TRBV28 to TRBJ2-1; 9 bases align to TRBD2. The CDR3 length is 15 residues. Germline V gene lookup returns CDR1 MDHEN and CDR2 SYDVKM.

This clonotype was observed many times. The rearrangement uses TRBV18 and TRBJ1-5; D is unresolved. This CDR3 has 14 residues. Looked up from germline, CDR1 is KGHSH and CDR2 is LQKENI. V dropped 4 bases and J dropped 0 bases, with 7 bases sitting between them. The CDR3: CASSLSGSNQPQHF. CDR3 bases: TGTGCCAGCTCACTTTCCGGTAGCAATCAGCCCCAGCATTTT. The full variable domain, completed using reference TRBV18 and TRBJ1-5, is NAGVMQNPRHLVRRRGQEARLRCSPMKGHSHVYWYRQLPEEGLKFMVYLQKENIIDESGMPKERFSAEFPKEGPSILRIQQVVRGDSAAYFCASSLSGSNQPQHFGDGTRLSIL.

This clonotype has ten or more counts. The chain combines TRBV20-1 with TRBJ2-1, with unresolved D. This CDR3 has 11 residues. Germline assignment: CDR1 DFQATT and CDR2 SNEGSKA (reference sequence). V lost 1 base and J lost 8, with 6 bases in between. CDR3 sequence: CSARAVYEQFF. DNA for the CDR3: TGCAGTGCTAGAGCCGTCTATGAGCAGTTCTTC.

This clonotype was seen ten or more times. This chain connects TRBV7-9 to TRBJ2-3, with D perhaps matching TRBD1 (5 bases). This CDR3 spans 11 amino acids. The V and J ends lost 8 bases and 5 bases respectively, with 8 bases between them. The V gene's germline CDR1 is SEHNR and CDR2 FQNEAQ (reference sequence). The CDR3 nucleotides read TGTGCCAGCCGCCAGGGAGATACGCAGTATTTT. This encodes CASRQGDTQYF.

This clonotype was found many times. The rearrangement joins TRBV7-9 to TRBJ1-3; D gene uncertain. V shed 6 bases and J shed 0 bases, with 12 bases lying between them. Germline V CDR1 and CDR2: SEHNR, FQNEAQ (reference sequence). The CDR3 contains 15 residues. CDR3 loop: CASSDFLSSGNTIYF. The CDR3 DNA reads as TGTGCCAGCAGTGACTTCCTAAGCTCTGGAAACACCATATATTTT.

This clonotype was seen ten or more times. V usage is TRBV10-3 and J usage is TRBJ2-7; 7 nucleotides line up with TRBD1. Trimming took 3 bases from V and 2 from J; bases not matched to a gene: 1. In germline, CDR1 is ENHRY, CDR2 SYGVKD. The CDR3 has 13 residues. CDR3 DNA sequence: TGTGCCATCAGTGACCAGGGGGCCTACGAGCAGTACTTC. This sequence encodes CAISDQGAYEQYF.

Details on this clonotype: One base separates it from a far larger clone, so it is likely a read error. The chain carries TRBV11-2 and TRBJ1-1; a weak D match, TRBD1 (5 bases). Germline CDR1 is SGHAT and CDR2 is FQNNGV. The CDR3 extends over 15 amino acids. Written as DNA, the CDR3 is TGTGCCAGCAGTTCCTCAGACAGTATGAACACTGAAGCTCTCTTT. Translated, it gives CASSSSDSMNTEALF.